The present T cell receptor (beta chain) was sequenced within a study of cytomegalovirus exposure and HLA in healthy donors. Whole-study results and caveats: Owing to their indistinguishability, certain V segments, notably TRBV6-2 and TRBV6-3, were excluded. Based on reports, TCR beta sequences accurately predicted HLA-A and HLA-B alleles for most subjects. By HLA locus, TCR association rates varied in a later analysis, with DRB1 showing the most and HLA-C the fewest.

60 Vbeta and 13 Jbeta primers were used in PCR. Sequencing was performed with immunoSEQ multiplex PCR; in TCRdb, only in-frame clones are kept and a portion is missing. The data show roughly 190,000 clones, 81% seen once. On this clone: As yet, its antigen is unknown.

Trimming removed 4 bases from V and 0 bases from J, with 10 bases in between. The CDR3 spans 14 residues. Germline V gives CDR1 MGHRA, CDR2 YSYEKL. This chain joins TRBV4-1 and TRBJ2-7; D gene uncertain. This sequence originates from a man aged 35 to 55 in good health and CMV-seropositive. The sequenced sample consisted of PBMCs. The CDR3 protein is CASSPTSSSYEQYF. CDR3 coding DNA: TGCGCCAGCAGCCCGACATCCTCCTCCTACGAGCAGTACTTC.